This T cell receptor beta chain was identified in a study of vaccination and CD4 T cells after COVID-19. Treatment indicated: 10-day PBMC culture with coronavirus spike peptide pools or control peptides (ViraFEST assay). Scientists ran DNA taken from cultured CD4+ T cells through the Oncomine TCR Beta short-read assay for sequencing. TCRdb recomputed calls from the PCR reads with MiXCR, one row per CDR3 protein. This table has 12,000 to 15,000 distinct CDR3 sequences, around 56% appearing once. The germline V and J ends were trimmed by 0 bases and 4 bases, with 10 bases remaining between them. CDR3 length: 15 residues. Looked up from germline, CDR1 is MNHEY and CDR2 is SVGAGI. In regard to this clonotype: Antigen specificity is unknown.

J is TRBJ2-1 and V is TRBV6-5; D remains unclear. The clonotype was recovered from a human donor who had recovered from COVID-19. The sequenced sample consisted of CD4+ T cells from blood, cultured in vitro. The CDR3 DNA reads TGTGCCAGCAGTTACTCGGTAGGTGGGTACAATGAGCAGTTCTTC. Amino acids: CASSYSVGGYNEQFF.